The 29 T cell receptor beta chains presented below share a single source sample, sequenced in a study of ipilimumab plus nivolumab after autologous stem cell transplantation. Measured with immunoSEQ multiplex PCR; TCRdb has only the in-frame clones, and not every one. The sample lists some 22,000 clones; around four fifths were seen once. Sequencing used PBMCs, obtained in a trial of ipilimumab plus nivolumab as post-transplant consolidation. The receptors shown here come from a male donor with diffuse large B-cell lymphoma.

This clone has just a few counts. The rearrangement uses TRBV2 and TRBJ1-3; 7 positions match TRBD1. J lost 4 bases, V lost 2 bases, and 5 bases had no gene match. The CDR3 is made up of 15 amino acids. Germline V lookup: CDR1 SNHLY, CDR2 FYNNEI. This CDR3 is CASSEHTGVGNTIYF. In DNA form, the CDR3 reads TGTGCCAGCAGTGAACATACAGGGGTGGGAAACACCATATATTTT.

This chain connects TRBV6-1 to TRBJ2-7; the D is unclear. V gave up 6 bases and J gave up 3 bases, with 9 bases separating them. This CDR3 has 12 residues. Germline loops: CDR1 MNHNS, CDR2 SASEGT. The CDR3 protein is CASRTAIYEQYF. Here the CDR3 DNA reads TGTGCCAGCAGAACAGCCATCTACGAGCAGTACTTC.

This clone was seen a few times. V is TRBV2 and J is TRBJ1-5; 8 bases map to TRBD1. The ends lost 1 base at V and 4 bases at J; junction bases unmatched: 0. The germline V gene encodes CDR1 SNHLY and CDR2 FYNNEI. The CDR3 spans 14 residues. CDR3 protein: CASSEGTGNQPQHF. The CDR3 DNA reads TGTGCCAGCAGTGAAGGGACAGGGAATCAGCCCCAGCATTTT.

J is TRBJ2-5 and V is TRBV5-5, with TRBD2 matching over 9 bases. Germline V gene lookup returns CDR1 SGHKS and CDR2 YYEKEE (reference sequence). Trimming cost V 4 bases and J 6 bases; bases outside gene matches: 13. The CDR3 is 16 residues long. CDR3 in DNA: TGTGCCAGCAGCAAAAACGCGGGGGGGCCGGCAAAGACCCAGTACTTC. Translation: CASSKNAGGPAKTQYF.

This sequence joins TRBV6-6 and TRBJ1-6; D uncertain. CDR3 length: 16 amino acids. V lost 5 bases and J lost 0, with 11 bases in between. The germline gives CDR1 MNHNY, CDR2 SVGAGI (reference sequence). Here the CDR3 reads CASSPALSSYNSPLHF. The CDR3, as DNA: TGTGCCAGCAGTCCAGCGCTTAGCTCCTATAATTCACCCCTCCACTTT.

CDR3 in DNA: TGTGCCAGCGTGGGGGCTTTTTACGAAAAACTGTTTTTT. Amino acids: CASVGAFYEKLFF. The chain recombines TRBV6-6 with TRBJ1-4, with D possibly being TRBD1 (6 bases). CDR3 length: 13 amino acids. V lost 8 bases, J lost 8 bases, and 15 bases lay in between. Per the germline V gene, CDR1 is MNHNY and CDR2 is SVGAGI (reference sequence).

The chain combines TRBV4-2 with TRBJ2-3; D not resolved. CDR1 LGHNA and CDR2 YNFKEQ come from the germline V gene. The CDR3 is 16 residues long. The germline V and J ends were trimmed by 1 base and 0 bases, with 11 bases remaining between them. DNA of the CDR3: TGTGCCAGCAGCCAAGGCTGGCAGGTGAGCACAGATACGCAGTATTTT. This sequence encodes CASSQGWQVSTDTQYF.

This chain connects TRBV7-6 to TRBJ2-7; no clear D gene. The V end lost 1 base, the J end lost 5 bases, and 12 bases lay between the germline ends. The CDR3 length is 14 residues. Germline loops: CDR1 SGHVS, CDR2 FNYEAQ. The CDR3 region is CASSLVGVTNEQYF. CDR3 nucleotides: TGTGCCAGCAGCTTAGTTGGGGTTACCAACGAGCAGTACTTC.

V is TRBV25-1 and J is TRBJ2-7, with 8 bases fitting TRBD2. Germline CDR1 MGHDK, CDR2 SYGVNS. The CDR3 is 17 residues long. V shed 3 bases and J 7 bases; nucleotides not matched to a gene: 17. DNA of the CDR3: TGTGCCAGCAGTGAGCTTCGGGGGCGGGGGGTCGGTGAAGAGCAGTACTTC. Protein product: CASSELRGRGVGEEQYF.

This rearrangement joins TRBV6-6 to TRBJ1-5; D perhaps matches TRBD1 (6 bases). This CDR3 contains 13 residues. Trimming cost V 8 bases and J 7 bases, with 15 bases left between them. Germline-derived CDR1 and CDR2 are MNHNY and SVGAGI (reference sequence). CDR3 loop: CASVTGGLQPQHF. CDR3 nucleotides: TGTGCCAGCGTGACCGGGGGGCTACAGCCCCAGCATTTT.

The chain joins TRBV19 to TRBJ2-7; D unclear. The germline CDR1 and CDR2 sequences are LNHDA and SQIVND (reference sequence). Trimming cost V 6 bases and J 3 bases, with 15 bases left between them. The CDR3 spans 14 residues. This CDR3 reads CASRERSSNYEQYF. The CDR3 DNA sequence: TGTGCCAGTAGGGAGAGGAGCAGCAACTACGAGCAGTACTTC. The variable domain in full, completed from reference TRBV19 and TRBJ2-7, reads DGGITQSPKYLFRKEGQNVTLSCEQNLNHDAMYWYRQDPGQGLRLIYYSQIVNDFQKGDIAEGYSVSREKKESFPLTVTSAQKNPTAFYLCASRERSSNYEQYFGPGTRLTVT.

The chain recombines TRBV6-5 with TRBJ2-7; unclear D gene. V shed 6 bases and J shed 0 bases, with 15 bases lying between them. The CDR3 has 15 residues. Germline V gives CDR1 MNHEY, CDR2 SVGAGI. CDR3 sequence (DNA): TGTGCCAGCAGACCAAATAAGTTTCCCTCCTACGAGCAGTACTTC. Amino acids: CASRPNKFPSYEQYF.

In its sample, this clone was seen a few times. The CDR3 coding sequence is TGTGCCAGCAGTTTATACCGATCCTACGAGCAGTACTTC. Protein: CASSLYRSYEQYF. The chain links TRBV27 to TRBJ2-7; D ambiguous. Trimming took off 1 base at V and 1 base at J, with 5 bases between the two ends. Germline values: CDR1 MNHEY, CDR2 SMNVEV (reference sequence). The CDR3 is made up of 13 amino acids.

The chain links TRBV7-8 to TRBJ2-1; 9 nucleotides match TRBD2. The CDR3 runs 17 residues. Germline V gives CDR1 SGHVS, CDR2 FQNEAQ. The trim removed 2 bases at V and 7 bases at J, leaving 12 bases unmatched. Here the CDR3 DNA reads TGTGCCAGCAGCTTATGGCGGGGGGGCAATACGAGGAATGAGCAGTTCTTC. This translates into CASSLWRGGNTRNEQFF.

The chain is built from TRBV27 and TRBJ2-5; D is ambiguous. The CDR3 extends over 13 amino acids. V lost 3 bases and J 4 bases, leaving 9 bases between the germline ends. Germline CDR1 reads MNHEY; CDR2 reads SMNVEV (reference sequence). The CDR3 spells CASSFWGRETQYF. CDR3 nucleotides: TGTGCCAGCAGTTTTTGGGGTCGAGAGACCCAGTACTTC.

The CDR3 protein is CASSFLGGATYEQYF. Written as DNA, the CDR3 is TGTGCCAGCAGTTTTTTGGGGGGCGCCACCTACGAGCAGTACTTC. This chain uses TRBV28 with TRBJ2-7; D could derive from TRBD1 or TRBD2 (6 bases each). Germline assignment: CDR1 MDHEN and CDR2 SYDVKM. The length of the CDR3 is 15 residues. V gave up 3 bases and J gave up 2 bases, with 14 bases separating them.

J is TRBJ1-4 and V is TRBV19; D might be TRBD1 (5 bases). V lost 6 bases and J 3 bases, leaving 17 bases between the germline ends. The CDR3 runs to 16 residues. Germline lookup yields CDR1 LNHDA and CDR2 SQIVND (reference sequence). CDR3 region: CASRPYMGLPNEKLFF. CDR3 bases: TGTGCCAGTAGACCTTATATGGGACTCCCTAATGAAAAACTGTTTTTT.

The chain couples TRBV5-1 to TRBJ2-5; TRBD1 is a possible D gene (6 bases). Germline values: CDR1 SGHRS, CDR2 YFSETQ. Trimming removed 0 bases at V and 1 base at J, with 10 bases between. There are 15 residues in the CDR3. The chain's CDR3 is CASSLATGLQETQYF. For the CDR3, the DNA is TGCGCCAGCAGCTTGGCGACAGGACTCCAAGAGACCCAGTACTTC.

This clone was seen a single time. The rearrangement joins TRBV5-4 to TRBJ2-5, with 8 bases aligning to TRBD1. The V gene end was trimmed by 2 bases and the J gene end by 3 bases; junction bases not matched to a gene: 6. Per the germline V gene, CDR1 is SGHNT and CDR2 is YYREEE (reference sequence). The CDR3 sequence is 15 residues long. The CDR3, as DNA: TGTGCCAGCAGCTTAAACCCGGACAGGGAAGAGACCCAGTACTTC. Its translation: CASSLNPDREETQYF.

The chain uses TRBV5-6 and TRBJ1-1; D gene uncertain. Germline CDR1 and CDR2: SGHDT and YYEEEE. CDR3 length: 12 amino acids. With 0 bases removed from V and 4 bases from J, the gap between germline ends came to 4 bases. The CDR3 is CASSLGATEAFF. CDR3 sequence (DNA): TGTGCCAGCAGCTTGGGGGCCACTGAAGCTTTCTTT.

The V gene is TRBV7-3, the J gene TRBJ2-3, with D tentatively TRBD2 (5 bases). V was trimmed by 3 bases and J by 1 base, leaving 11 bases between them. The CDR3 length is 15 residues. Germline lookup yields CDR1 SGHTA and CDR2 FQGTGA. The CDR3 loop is CASSLTLAGTDTQYF. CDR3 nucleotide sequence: TGTGCCAGCAGCTTGACCCTAGCAGGCACAGATACGCAGTATTTT.

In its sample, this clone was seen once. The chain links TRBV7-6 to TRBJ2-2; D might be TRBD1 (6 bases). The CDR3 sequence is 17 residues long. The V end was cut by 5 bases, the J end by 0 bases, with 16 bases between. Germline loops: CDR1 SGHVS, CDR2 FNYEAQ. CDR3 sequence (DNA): TGTGCCAGCAGCCCAAACGGAGGACAGACGAACACCGGGGAGCTGTTTTTT. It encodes CASSPNGGQTNTGELFF.

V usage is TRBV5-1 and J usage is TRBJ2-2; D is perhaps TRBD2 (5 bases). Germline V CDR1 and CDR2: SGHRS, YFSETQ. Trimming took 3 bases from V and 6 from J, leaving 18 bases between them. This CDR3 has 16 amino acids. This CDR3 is CASSYRPSGSPGELFF. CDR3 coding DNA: TGCGCCAGCAGCTATCGTCCTTCGGGGAGCCCCGGGGAGCTGTTTTTT.

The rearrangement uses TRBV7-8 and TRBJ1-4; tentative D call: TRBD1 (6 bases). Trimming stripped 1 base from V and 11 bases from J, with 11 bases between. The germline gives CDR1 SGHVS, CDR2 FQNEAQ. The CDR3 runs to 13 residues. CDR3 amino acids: CASSLGGQRKLFF. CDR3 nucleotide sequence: TGTGCCAGCAGCTTAGGGGGGCAGCGGAAACTGTTTTTT.

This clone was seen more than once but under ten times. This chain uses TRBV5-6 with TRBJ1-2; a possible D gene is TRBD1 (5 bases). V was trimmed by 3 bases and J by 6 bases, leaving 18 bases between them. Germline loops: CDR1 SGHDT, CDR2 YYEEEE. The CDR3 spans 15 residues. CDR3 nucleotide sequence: TGTGCCAGCAGCTCGCCGGTCAGGGAAGAACATGGCTACACCTTC. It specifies CASSSPVREEHGYTF. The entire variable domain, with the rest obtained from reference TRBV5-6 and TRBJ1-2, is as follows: DAGVTQSPTHLIKTRGQQVTLRCSPKSGHDTVSWYQQALGQGPQFIFQYYEEEERQRGNFPDRFSGHQFPNYSSELNVNALLLGDSALYLCASSSPVREEHGYTFGSGTRLTVV.

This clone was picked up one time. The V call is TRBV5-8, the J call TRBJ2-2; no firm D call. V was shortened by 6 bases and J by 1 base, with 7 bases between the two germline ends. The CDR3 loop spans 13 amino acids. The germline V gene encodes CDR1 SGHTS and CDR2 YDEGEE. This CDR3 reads CASNSGNTGELFF. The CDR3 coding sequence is TGTGCCAGCAACTCAGGGAACACCGGGGAGCTGTTTTTT.

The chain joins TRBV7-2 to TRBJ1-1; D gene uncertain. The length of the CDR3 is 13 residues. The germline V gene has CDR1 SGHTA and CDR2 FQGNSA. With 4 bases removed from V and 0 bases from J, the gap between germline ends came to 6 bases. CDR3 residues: CASSSYMNTEAFF. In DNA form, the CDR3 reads TGTGCCAGCAGCTCCTACATGAACACTGAAGCTTTCTTT.

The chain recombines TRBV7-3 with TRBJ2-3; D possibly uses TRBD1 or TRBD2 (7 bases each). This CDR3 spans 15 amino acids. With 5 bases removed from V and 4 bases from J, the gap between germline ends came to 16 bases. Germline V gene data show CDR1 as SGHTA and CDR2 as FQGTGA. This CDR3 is CASSKTGRGADTQYF. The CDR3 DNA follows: TGTGCCAGCAGCAAGACAGGGAGGGGGGCAGATACGCAGTATTTT.

This chain's CDR3 is CASSLFGTTSSYEQYF. The CDR3 DNA reads TGTGCCAGCAGTTTATTCGGGACAACCAGCTCCTACGAGCAGTACTTC. The V and J genes are TRBV2 and TRBJ2-7; maybe TRBD1 (6 bases). V shed 5 bases and J shed 0 bases, with 17 bases lying between them. This CDR3 is 16 amino acids long. Germline values: CDR1 SNHLY, CDR2 FYNNEI.